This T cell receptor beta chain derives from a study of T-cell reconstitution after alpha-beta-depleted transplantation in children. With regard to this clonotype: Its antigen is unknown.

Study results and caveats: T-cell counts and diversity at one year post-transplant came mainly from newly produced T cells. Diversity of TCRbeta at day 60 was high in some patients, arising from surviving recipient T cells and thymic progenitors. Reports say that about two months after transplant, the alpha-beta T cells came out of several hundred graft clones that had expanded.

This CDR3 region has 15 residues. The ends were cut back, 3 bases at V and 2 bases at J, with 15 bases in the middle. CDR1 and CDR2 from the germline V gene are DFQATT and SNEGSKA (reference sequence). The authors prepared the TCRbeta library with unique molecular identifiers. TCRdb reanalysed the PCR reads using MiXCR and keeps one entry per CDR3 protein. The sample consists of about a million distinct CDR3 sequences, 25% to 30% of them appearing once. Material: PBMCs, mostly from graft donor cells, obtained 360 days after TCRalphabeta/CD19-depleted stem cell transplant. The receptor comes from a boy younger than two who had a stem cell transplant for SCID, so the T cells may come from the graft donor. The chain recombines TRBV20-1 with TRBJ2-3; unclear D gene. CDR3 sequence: CSASRLGRHTDTQYF. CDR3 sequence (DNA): TGCAGTGCTAGTCGGTTAGGACGTCACACAGATACGCAGTATTTT.